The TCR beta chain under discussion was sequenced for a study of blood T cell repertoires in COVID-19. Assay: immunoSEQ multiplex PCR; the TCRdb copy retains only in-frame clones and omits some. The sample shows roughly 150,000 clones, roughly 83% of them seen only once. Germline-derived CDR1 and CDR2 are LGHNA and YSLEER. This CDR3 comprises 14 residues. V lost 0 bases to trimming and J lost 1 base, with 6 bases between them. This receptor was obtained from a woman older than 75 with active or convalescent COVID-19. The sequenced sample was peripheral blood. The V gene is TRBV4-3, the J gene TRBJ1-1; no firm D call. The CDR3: CASSQEGRNTEAFF. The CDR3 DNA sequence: TGCGCCAGCAGCCAAGAGGGCAGGAACACTGAAGCTTTCTTT.